This T cell receptor beta chain stems from a study of blood T cells in healthy people across ages. The CDR3 runs 15 residues. The V gene end was trimmed by 0 bases and the J gene end by 9 bases; junction bases not matched to a gene: 4. Germline CDR1 and CDR2: LGHNA and YNFKEQ. Every donor gave 7.5 to 10 milliliters of peripheral blood. A J-beta primer mix and a sample-barcoded 5' primer were used in a second PCR of roughly 6 to 11 cycles. TCRdb itself ran the 5' RACE reads through MiXCR, one entry per CDR3 protein. The sample holds roughly 700,000 distinct CDR3 sequences, 45% to 50% seen once. This clonotype was counted a few times.

V gene TRBV4-2 combines with J gene TRBJ1-6, with 8 nucleotides matching TRBD1. The receptor comes from a woman aged 55-75 years in good health. Sequencing was done on a sample of blood. CDR3 amino acids: CASSQERTGSSPLHF. Here the CDR3 DNA reads TGTGCCAGCAGCCAAGAACGGACAGGGTCTTCACCCCTCCACTTT.